The source of this TCR beta chain is a study of blood T cells in healthy people across ages. Germline loops: CDR1 SGHRS, CDR2 YFSETQ. The CDR3 extends over 15 amino acids. V shed 6 bases, J shed 0 bases, and the junction held 6 bases outside the gene matches. For the second PCR, which ran for about 7 to 12 cycles, a sample-barcoded 5' primer and a J-beta primer mix were used. TCRdb re-analysed the 5' RACE reads in MiXCR, keeping a single row per CDR3 protein. The sample consists of about a million distinct CDR3 sequences, 51% of them appearing once. The sequenced sample consisted of blood. This chain joins TRBV5-1 and TRBJ2-7, with 10 bases matching TRBD1. This clonotype was sampled from a woman aged 60-70 years in good health. The CDR3 bases are TGCGCCAGCAAGGCCGGGACAGGGGACTCCTACGAGCAGTACTTC. Its protein is CASKAGTGDSYEQYF.